This entry lists 17 T cell receptor beta chains sequenced from one sample in a study of cytomegalovirus exposure and HLA in healthy donors. The PCR ran on 60 Vbeta and 13 Jbeta primers. The data were produced by immunoSEQ multiplex PCR, yet TCRdb's version contains in-frame clones alone and is incomplete. Of 130,000 or so clones in the sample, around 77% are singletons; the top ten hold approximately 0.9%. The sequenced sample consisted of PBMCs. The receptors shown here come from a woman aged 60 to 75 in good health and CMV-seronegative.

This clone was observed a single time. The gene calls are TRBV28 and TRBJ2-6; possibly TRBD1 for D (6 bases). V gave up 2 bases and J gave up 4 bases, with 9 bases separating them. Germline values: CDR1 MDHEN, CDR2 SYDVKM. There are 15 residues in the CDR3. The DNA of the CDR3 is TGTGCCAGCAGTTTAGGGACACCCGGGGCCAACGTCCTGACTTTC. This encodes CASSLGTPGANVLTF.

As regards this clone: Other DNA sequences within the sample encode an identical CDR3. This chain uses TRBV7-9 with TRBJ1-1; 7 bases are a match to TRBD1. Germline CDR1 SEHNR, CDR2 FQNEAQ (reference sequence). Germline trimming cut 5 bases from V and 3 bases from J; bases unmatched to any gene: 3. The CDR3 totals 13 residues. The CDR3 region is CASSLTGDTEAFF. As DNA, the CDR3 is TGTGCCAGCAGCCTCACAGGGGACACTGAAGCTTTCTTT.

This clone was seen only a few times. V and J are TRBV7-8 and TRBJ2-7, with D possibly being TRBD2 (5 bases). V was pared by 5 bases and J by 5 bases, with 10 bases between. Germline values: CDR1 SGHVS, CDR2 FQNEAQ. The length of the CDR3 is 12 residues. In DNA form, the CDR3 reads TGTGCCAGCAGCCAACCCGGGGACGAGCAGTACTTC. This encodes CASSQPGDEQYF.

The rearrangement links TRBV28 to TRBJ1-5; 7 nucleotides align to TRBD1. V dropped 8 bases and J dropped 11; count of bases not matched to a gene: 9. Looked up from germline, CDR1 is MDHEN and CDR2 is SYDVKM. The CDR3 totals 12 residues. The DNA of the CDR3 is TGTGCCAGCTGGGACCCCAGGGGGACCCAGCATTTT. Its protein product is CASWDPRGTQHF.

The genes are TRBV9 and TRBJ1-1; D is possibly TRBD1 (5 bases). Trimming stripped 5 bases from V and 0 bases from J, with 8 bases between. CDR1 SGDLS and CDR2 YYNGEE come from the germline V gene. The CDR3 covers 13 residues. The chain's CDR3 is CASRAQVNTEAFF. CDR3 coding DNA: TGTGCCAGCAGAGCACAGGTGAACACTGAAGCTTTCTTT.

The genes are TRBV28 and TRBJ1-1; D remains ambiguous. Germline CDR1 and CDR2: MDHEN and SYDVKM. V lost 5 bases, J lost 7 bases, and 14 bases lay in between. The CDR3 has 13 amino acids. The CDR3: CASSRRLPLEAFF. CDR3 nucleotides: TGTGCCAGCAGTCGTCGACTCCCTCTTGAAGCTTTCTTT.

The chain recombines TRBV7-3 with TRBJ2-1, with a possible D match to TRBD2 (6 bases). The ends were cut back, 5 bases at V and 4 bases at J, with 15 bases in the middle. This CDR3 is 15 amino acids long. Looked up from germline, CDR1 is SGHTA and CDR2 is FQGTGA. The CDR3 DNA follows: TGTGCCAGCAGCCTCTCAGGCGGGATTTACAATGAGCAGTTCTTC. This translates into CASSLSGGIYNEQFF.

The CDR3 nucleotides are TGTGCCAGCAGCCAAGGGGCGGGAGGGGCCTACGAGCAGTACTTC. Residues: CASSQGAGGAYEQYF. The chain recombines TRBV14 with TRBJ2-5, with 9 bases aligning to TRBD2. The last part of the DNA fits TRBJ2-7 better; the J call may be wrong. Germline CDR1 is SGHDN and CDR2 is FVKESK. This CDR3 has 15 residues.

The genes are TRBV27 and TRBJ1-2, with TRBD1 matching over 10 bases. There are 14 residues in the CDR3. The germline CDR1 and CDR2 sequences are MNHEY and SMNVEV (reference sequence). The ends lost 8 bases at V and 8 bases at J; junction bases unmatched: 11. CDR3 in DNA: TGTGCCAGCGGCTCGGACAGGGGGTATCGGGGCTACACCTTC. Residues: CASGSDRGYRGYTF.

This clone was found once. The rearrangement joins TRBV11-2 to TRBJ2-7; D gene ambiguous. This CDR3 is built from 12 residues. The germline V gene encodes CDR1 SGHAT and CDR2 FQNNGV. V was clipped by 2 bases and J by 4 bases, with 6 bases between them. Here the CDR3 reads CASSLLRYEQYF. In nucleotides, the CDR3 is TGTGCCAGCAGCTTACTCCGTTACGAGCAGTACTTC. Supplemented by reference TRBV11-2 and TRBJ2-7, the full variable domain reads EAGVAQSPRYKIIEKRQSVAFWCNPISGHATLYWYQQILGQGPKLLIQFQNNGVVDDSQLPKDRFSAERLKGVDSTLKIQPAKLEDSAVYLCASSLLRYEQYFGPGTRLTVT.

V usage is TRBV9 and J usage is TRBJ2-7; a possible D gene is TRBD2 (5 bases). V shed 4 bases and J shed 5 bases, with 16 bases lying between them. CDR3 length: 14 residues. Looked up from germline, CDR1 is SGDLS and CDR2 is YYNGEE. The chain's CDR3 is CASSPRGLLNEQYF. CDR3 DNA sequence: TGTGCCAGCAGCCCCAGAGGGCTACTCAACGAGCAGTACTTC.

The chain joins TRBV9 to TRBJ2-1, with 12 bases fitting TRBD2. The CDR3 consists of 15 residues. The ends lost 0 bases at V and 8 bases at J; junction bases unmatched: 3. CDR1 is SGDLS and CDR2 is YYNGEE in the germline V gene. CDR3 sequence (DNA): TGTGCCAGCAGCGTAGGGACTAGCGGGACAGATGAGCAGTTCTTC. It is translated as CASSVGTSGTDEQFF.

The rearrangement joins TRBV5-1 to TRBJ2-4, with D possibly matching TRBD2 (5 bases). CDR1 and CDR2 from the germline V gene are SGHRS and YFSETQ. The CDR3 is made up of 15 amino acids. The ends were cut back, 4 bases at V and 4 bases at J, with 15 bases in the middle. The CDR3 DNA follows: TGCGCCAGCAGCCCCTCGGACTTAAGGAAAAACATTCAGTACTTC. The encoded protein is CASSPSDLRKNIQYF.

This sequence joins TRBV2 and TRBJ1-3; D is perhaps TRBD1 (6 bases). Germline V gene sequence: CDR1 SNHLY, CDR2 FYNNEI. The CDR3 consists of 14 residues. V lost 7 bases, J lost 0 bases, and 10 bases lay in between. CDR3 residues: CASKDSPSGNTIYF. The CDR3 DNA reads TGTGCCAGCAAGGACAGCCCCTCTGGAAACACCATATATTTT.

This chain connects TRBV5-6 to TRBJ2-7; a weak D match, TRBD2 (7 bases). Germline CDR1 reads SGHDT; CDR2 reads YYEEEE. This CDR3 contains 14 residues. Trimming took 4 bases from V and 6 from J, leaving 17 bases between them. DNA for the CDR3: TGTGCCAGCAGCAATGAGGGGGGAGGGCGCGAGCAGTACTTC. Protein sequence: CASSNEGGGREQYF.

In this sample, this clone turned up a few times. The chain links TRBV7-6 to TRBJ2-1, with unresolved D. Between the trimmed V and J ends, which lost 5 bases and 6 bases, there was a span of 14 bases. The CDR3 totals 14 residues. In germline, CDR1 is SGHVS, CDR2 FNYEAQ. The DNA of the CDR3 is TGTGCCAGCAGCCCCCGACCCCTAGTCAATGAGCAGTTCTTC. Translating gives CASSPRPLVNEQFF.

J is TRBJ2-5 and V is TRBV5-1, with TRBD1 matching over 8 bases. This CDR3 region has 16 residues. CDR1 and CDR2 (germline): SGHRS, YFSETQ. Unmatched junction bases numbered 13, after V lost 5 bases and J lost 4 bases. The CDR3 protein is CASSLRQGAQSETQYF. CDR3 bases: TGCGCCAGCAGTCTCCGGCAGGGGGCGCAGTCAGAGACCCAGTACTTC.